This paragraph reports one TCR beta chain. The data were produced by immunoSEQ multiplex PCR, yet TCRdb's version contains in-frame clones alone and is incomplete. Here the sample spans roughly 56,000 clones, 90% to 95% being singletons. These data belong to a study of blood T cell repertoires in COVID-19. The CDR3 runs to 14 residues. The V and J ends lost 3 bases and 5 bases, in that order; junction bases with no gene match: 7. CDR1 is SGHRS and CDR2 is YFSETQ in the germline V gene. This chain uses TRBV5-1 with TRBJ2-5; 7 positions agree with TRBD2. This clonotype originated in a man in his fifties with active COVID-19. Sequencing input: peripheral blood. CDR3 sequence (DNA): TGCGCCAGCAGCTCAGCGGGGAAGGGGGAGACCCAGTACTTC. Amino acids: CASSSAGKGETQYF.